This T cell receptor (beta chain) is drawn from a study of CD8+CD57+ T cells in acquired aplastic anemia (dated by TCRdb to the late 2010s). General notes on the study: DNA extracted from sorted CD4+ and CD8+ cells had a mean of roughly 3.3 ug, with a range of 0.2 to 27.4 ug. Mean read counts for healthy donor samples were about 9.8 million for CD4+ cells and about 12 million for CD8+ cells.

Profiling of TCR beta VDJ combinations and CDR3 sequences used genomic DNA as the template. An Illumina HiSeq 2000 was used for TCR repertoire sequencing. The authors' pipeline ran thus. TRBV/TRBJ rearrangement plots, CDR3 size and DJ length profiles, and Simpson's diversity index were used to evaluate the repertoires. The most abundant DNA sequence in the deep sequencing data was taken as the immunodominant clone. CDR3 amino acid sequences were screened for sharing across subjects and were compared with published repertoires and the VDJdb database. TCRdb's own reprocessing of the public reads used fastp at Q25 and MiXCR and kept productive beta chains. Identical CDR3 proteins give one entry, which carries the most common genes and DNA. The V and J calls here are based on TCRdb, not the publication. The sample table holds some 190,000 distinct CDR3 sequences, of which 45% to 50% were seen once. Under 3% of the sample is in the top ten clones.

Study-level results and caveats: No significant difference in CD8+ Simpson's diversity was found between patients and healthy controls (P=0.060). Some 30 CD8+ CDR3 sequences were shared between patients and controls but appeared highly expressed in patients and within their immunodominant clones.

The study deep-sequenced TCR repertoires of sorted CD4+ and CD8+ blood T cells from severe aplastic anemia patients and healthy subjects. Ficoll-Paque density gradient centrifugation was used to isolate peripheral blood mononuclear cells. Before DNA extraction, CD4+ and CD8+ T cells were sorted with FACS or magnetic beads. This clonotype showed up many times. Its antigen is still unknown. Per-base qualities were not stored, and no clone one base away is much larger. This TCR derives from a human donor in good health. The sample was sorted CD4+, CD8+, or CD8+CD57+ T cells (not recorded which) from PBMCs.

The CDR3 protein sequence reads: CASSERGQGYEQYF. The DNA reads TGTGCCAGCAGTGAAAGAGGTCAGGGCTACGAGCAGTACTTC. In this chain, TRBV6-1 is recombined with TRBJ2-7; the D segment could be TRBD1, given 5 matching bases. Cut back by 2 bases and 3 bases, the V and J ends lie 11 bases apart. Via the germline V gene, CDR1 is MNHNS and CDR2 SASEGT. Taken from cysteine to phenylalanine, the CDR3 has 14 residues. Only the CDR3 DNA stays, 42 bases, in frame from base 1.